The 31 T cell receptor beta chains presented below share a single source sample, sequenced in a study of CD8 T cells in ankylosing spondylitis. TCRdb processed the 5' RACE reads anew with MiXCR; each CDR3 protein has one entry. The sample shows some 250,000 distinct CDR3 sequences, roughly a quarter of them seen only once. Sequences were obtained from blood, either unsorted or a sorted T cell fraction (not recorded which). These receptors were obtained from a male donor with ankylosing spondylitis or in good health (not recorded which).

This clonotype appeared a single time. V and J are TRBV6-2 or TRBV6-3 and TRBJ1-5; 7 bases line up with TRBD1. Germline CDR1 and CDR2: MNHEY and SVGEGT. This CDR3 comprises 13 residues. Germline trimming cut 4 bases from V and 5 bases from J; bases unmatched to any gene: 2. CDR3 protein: CASSWDSDQPQHF. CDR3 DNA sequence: TGTGCCAGCAGTTGGGACAGCGATCAGCCCCAGCATTTT.

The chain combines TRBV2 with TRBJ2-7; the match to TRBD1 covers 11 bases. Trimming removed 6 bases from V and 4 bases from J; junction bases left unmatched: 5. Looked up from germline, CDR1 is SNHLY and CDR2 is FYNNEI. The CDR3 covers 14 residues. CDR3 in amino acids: CASRVRDRGYEQYF. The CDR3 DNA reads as TGTGCCAGCAGAGTTCGGGACAGGGGGTACGAGCAGTACTTC.

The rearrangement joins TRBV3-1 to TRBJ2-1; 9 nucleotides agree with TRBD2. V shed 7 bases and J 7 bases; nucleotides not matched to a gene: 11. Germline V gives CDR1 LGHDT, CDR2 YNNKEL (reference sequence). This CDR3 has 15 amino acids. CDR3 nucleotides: TGTGCCAGCACCAAAGGCGGGGGGGTTAGGAATGAGCAGTTCTTC. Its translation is CASTKGGGVRNEQFF.

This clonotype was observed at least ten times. Written as DNA, the CDR3 is TGTGCCACCAGCAGAGATACGTATGGAGGGGCCGAGCAGTACTTC. Its protein is CATSRDTYGGAEQYF. The gene calls are TRBV15 and TRBJ2-7, with D perhaps matching TRBD2 (6 bases). Trimming shortened V by 0 bases and J by 6 bases, and 15 bases separated the two germline ends. Germline lookup yields CDR1 LNHNV and CDR2 YYDKDF (reference sequence). The CDR3 has 15 amino acids.

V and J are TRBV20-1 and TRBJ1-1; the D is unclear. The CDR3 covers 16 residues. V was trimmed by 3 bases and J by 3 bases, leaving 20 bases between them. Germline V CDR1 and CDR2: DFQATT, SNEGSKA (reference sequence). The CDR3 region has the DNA TGCAGTGCTAGTCTGAGGCCAGGCCCTGGGGACACTGAAGCTTTCTTT. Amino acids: CSASLRPGPGDTEAFF.

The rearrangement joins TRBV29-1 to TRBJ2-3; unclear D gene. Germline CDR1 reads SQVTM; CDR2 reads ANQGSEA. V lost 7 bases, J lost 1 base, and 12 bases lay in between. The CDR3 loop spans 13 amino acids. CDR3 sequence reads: CSAGWAGTDTQYF. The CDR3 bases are TGCAGCGCTGGGTGGGCTGGCACAGATACGCAGTATTTT.

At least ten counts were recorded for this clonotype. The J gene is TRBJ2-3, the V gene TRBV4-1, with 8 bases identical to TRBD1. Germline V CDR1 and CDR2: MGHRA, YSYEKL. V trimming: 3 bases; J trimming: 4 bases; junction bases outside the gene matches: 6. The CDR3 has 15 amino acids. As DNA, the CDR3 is TGCGCCAGCAGCCAGACAGGGGTAAAGGCAGATACGCAGTATTTT. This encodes CASSQTGVKADTQYF.

DNA for the CDR3: TGTGCCAGCAGTTCAGGGTATGGAAACACCATATATTTT. Amino acids: CASSSGYGNTIYF. This rearrangement joins TRBV12-3 or TRBV12-4 to TRBJ1-3; weak D call: TRBD1 (5 bases). CDR3 length equals 13 residues. Trimming stripped 4 bases from V and 3 bases from J, with 7 bases between.

The CDR3 loop reads CALSLSLGVAGSSDTQYF. The CDR3 DNA reads TGTGCCCTCAGTCTTAGCCTCGGGGTAGCGGGGTCCTCAGATACGCAGTATTTT. The gene calls are TRBV13 and TRBJ2-3; 8 nucleotides match TRBD2. With V trimmed by 11 bases and J by 4 bases, 23 bases remained unmatched. Germline V gives CDR1 PRHDT, CDR2 FYEKMQ (reference sequence). This CDR3 contains 18 residues.

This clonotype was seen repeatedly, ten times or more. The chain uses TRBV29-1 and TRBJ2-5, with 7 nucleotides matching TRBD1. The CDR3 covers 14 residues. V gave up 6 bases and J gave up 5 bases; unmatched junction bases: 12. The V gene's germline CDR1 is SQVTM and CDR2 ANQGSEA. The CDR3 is CSVISTGMGETQYF. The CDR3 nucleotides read TGCAGCGTGATATCGACAGGGATGGGCGAGACCCAGTACTTC.

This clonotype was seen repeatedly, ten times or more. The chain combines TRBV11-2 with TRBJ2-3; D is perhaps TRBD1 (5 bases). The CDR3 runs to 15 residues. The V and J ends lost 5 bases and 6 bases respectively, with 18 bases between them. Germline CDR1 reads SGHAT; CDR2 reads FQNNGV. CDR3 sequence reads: CASSPGWGPVDTQYF. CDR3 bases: TGTGCCAGCAGCCCCGGATGGGGCCCAGTGGATACGCAGTATTTT.

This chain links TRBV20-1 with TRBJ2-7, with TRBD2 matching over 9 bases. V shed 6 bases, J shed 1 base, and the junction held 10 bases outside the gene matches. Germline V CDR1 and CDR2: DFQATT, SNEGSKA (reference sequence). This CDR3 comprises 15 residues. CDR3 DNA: TGCAGTGCCAAATATAGCGGGGGTACTTCCTACGAGCAGTACTTC. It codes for CSAKYSGGTSYEQYF.

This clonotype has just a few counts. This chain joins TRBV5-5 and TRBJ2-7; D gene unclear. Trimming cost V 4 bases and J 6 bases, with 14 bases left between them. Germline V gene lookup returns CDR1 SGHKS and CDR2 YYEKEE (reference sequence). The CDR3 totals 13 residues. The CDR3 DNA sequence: TGTGCCAGCAGCCTCGGACCATTCTGCGAGCAGTACTTC. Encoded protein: CASSLGPFCEQYF. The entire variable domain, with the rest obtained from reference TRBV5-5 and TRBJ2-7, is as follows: DAGVTQSPTHLIKTRGQQVTLRCSPISGHKSVSWYQQVLGQGPQFIFQYYEKEERGRGNFPDRFSARQFPNYSSELNVNALLLGDSALYLCASSLGPFCEQYFGPGTRLTVT.

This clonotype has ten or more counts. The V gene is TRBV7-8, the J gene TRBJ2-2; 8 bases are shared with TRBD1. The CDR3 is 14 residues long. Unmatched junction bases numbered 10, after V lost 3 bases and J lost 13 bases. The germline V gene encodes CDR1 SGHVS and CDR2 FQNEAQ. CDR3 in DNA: TGTGCCAGCAGCTTTGGGACAGGTTCCCCAGTGCTGTTTTTT. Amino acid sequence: CASSFGTGSPVLFF.

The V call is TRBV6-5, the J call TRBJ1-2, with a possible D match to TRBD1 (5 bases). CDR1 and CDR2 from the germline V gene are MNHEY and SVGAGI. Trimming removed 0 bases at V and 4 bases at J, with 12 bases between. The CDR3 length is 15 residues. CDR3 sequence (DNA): TGTGCCAGCAGTTACTCGGGGCCAAGGCCCTATGGCTACACCTTC. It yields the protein CASSYSGPRPYGYTF.

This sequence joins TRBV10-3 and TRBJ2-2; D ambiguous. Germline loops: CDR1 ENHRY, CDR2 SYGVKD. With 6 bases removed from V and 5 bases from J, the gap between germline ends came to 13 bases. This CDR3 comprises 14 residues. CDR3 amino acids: CAIRPSGSTGELFF. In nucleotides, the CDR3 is TGTGCCATCAGGCCGTCGGGCTCGACCGGGGAGCTGTTTTTT.

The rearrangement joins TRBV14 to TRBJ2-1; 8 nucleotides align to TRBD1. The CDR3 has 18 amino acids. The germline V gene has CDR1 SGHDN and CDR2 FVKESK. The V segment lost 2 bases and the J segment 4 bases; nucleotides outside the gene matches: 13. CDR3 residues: CASSQRFGQGTAYNEQFF. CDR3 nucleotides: TGTGCCAGCAGCCAACGCTTCGGACAGGGAACCGCGTACAATGAGCAGTTCTTC.

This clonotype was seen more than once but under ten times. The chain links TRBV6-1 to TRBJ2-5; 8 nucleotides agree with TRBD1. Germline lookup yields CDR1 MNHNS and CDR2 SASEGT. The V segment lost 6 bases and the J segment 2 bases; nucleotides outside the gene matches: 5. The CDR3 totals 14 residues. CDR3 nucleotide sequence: TGTGCCAGCAGCCGAGGACAGGGTCAAGAGACCCAGTACTTC. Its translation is CASSRGQGQETQYF.

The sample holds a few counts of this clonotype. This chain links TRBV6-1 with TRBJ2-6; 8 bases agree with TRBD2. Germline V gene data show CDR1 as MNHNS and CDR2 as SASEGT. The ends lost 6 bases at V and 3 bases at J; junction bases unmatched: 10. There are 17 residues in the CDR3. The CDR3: CASSRTSGGRGANVLTF. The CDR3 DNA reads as TGTGCCAGCAGCCGAACGTCGGGAGGGCGTGGGGCCAACGTCCTGACTTTC.

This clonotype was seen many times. The CDR3 spells CSARDGSAPYNEQFF. The DNA for the CDR3 is TGCAGTGCTAGAGATGGGTCAGCCCCCTACAATGAGCAGTTCTTC. This rearrangement joins TRBV20-1 to TRBJ2-1; D not certain. CDR1 and CDR2 from the germline V gene are DFQATT and SNEGSKA (reference sequence). The CDR3 covers 15 residues. V shed 0 bases and J shed 2 bases, with 11 bases lying between them.

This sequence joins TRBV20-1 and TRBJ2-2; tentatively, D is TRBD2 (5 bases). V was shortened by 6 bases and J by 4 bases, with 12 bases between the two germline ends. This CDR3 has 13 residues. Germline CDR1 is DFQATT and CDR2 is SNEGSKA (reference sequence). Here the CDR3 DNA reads TGCAGTGCCGGCCTGGGAGCCACCGGGGAGCTGTTTTTT. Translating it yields CSAGLGATGELFF.

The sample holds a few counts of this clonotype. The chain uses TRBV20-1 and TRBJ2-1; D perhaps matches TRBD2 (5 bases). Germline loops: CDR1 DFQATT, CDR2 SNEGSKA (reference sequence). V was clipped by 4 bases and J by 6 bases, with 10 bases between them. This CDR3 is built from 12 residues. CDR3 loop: CSATGIFNEQFF. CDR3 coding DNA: TGCAGTGCTACCGGGATTTTCAATGAGCAGTTCTTC.

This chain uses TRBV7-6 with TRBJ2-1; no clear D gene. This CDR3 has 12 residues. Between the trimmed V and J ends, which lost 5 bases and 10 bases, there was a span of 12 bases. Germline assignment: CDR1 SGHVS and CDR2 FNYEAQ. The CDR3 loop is CASSPMMGEQFF. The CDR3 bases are TGTGCCAGCAGCCCGATGATGGGGGAGCAGTTCTTC.

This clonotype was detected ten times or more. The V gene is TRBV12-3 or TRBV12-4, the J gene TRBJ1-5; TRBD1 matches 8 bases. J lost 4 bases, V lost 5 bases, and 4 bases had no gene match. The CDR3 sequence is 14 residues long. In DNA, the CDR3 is TGTGCCAGCAGTGTAGGACAGGGTAATCAGCCCCAGCATTTT. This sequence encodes CASSVGQGNQPQHF.

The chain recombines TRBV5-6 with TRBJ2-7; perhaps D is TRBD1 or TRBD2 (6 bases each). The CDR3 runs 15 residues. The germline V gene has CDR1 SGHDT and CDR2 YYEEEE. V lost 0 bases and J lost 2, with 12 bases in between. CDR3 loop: CASSLGGGDTYEQYF. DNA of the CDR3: TGTGCCAGCAGCTTGGGAGGCGGGGACACCTACGAGCAGTACTTC.

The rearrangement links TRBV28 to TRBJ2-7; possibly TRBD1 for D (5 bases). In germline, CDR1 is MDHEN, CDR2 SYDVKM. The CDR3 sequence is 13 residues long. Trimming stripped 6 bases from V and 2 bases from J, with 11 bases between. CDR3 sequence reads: CASSPGKPYEQYF. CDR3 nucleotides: TGTGCCAGCAGCCCAGGGAAACCCTACGAGCAGTACTTC.

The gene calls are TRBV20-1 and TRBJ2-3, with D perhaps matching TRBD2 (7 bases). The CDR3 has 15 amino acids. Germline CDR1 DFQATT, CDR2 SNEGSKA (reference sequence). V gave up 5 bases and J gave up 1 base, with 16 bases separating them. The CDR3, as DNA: TGCAGTGCTCCTAAGGGGGGGGGGGGCACAGATACGCAGTATTTT. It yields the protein CSAPKGGGGTDTQYF.

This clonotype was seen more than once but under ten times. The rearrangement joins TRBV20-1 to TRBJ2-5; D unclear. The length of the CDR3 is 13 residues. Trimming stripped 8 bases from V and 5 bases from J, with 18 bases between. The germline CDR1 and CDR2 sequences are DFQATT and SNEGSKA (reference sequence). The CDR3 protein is CSTQSRGVETQYF. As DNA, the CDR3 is TGCAGTACTCAGTCCCGTGGGGTGGAGACCCAGTACTTC.

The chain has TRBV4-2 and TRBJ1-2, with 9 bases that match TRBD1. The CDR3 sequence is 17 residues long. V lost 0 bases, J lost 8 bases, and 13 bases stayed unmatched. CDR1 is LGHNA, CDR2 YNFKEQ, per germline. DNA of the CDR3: TGTGCCAGCAGCCAAGATTACGGACAGGGGATTTTGGACGGCTACACCTTC. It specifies CASSQDYGQGILDGYTF.

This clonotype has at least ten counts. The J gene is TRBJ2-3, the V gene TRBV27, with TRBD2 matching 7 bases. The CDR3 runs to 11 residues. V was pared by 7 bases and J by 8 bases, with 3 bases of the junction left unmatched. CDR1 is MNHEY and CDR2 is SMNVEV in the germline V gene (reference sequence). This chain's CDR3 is CASMGGSTQYF. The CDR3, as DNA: TGTGCCAGCATGGGGGGGTCTACGCAGTATTTT.

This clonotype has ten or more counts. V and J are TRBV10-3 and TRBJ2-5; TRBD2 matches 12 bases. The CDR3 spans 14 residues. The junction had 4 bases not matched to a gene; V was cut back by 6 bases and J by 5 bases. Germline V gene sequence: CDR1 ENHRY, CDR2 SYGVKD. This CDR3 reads CAIRGGTSGETQYF. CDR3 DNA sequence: TGTGCCATCAGGGGGGGGACTAGCGGGGAGACCCAGTACTTC.